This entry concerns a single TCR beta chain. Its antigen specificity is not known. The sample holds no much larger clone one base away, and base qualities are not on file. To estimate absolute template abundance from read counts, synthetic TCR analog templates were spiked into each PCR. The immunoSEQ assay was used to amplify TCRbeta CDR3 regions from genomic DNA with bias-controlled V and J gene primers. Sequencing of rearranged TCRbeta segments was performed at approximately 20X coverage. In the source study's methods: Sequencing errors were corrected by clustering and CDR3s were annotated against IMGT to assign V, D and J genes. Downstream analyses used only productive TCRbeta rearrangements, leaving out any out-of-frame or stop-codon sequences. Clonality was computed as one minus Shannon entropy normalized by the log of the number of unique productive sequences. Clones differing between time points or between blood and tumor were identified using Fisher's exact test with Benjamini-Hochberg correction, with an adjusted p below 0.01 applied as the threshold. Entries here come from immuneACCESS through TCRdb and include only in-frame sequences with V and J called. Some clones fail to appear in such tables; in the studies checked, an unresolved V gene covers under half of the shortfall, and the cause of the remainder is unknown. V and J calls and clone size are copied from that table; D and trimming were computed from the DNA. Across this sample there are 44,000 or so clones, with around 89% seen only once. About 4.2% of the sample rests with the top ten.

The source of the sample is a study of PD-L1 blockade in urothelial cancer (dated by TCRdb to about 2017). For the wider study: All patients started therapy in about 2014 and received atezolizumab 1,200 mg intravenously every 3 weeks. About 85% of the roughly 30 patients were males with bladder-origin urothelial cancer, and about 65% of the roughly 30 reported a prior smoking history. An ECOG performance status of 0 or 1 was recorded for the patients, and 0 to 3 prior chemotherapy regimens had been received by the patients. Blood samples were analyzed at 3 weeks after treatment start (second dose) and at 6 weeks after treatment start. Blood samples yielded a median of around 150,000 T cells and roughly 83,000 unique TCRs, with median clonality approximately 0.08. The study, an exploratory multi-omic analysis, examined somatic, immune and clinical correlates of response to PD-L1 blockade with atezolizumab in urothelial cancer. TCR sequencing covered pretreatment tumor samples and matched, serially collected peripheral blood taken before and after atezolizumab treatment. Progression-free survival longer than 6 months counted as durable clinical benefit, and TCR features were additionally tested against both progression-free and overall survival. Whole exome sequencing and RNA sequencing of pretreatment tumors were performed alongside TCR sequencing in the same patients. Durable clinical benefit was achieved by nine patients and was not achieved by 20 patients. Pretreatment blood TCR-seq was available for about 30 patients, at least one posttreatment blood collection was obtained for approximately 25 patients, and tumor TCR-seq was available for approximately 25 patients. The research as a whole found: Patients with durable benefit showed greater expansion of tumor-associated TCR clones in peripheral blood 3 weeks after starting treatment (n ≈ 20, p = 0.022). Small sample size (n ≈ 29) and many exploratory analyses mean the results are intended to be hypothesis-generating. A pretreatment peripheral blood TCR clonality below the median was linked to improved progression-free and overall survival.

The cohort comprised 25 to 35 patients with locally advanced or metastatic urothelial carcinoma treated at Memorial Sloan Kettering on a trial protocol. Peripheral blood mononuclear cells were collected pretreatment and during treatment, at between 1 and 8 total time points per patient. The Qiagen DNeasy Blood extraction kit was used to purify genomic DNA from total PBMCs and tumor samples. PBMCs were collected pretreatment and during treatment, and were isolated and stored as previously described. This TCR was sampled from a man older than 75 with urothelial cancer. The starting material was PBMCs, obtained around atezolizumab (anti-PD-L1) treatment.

The CDR3: CASSEGDVAGGDQPQHF. The DNA sequence reads TGTGCCAGCAGTGAAGGGGACGTGGCAGGAGGGGATCAGCCCCAGCATTTT. The sequence links TRBV2 to TRBJ1-5; a tentative D call is TRBD1 (5 bases match). Taken from cysteine to phenylalanine, the CDR3 has 17 residues. Only the CDR3 region is kept as DNA, spanning 51 bases read in frame from base 1. From the germline V gene, CDR1 is SNHLY and CDR2 is FYNNEI. Cut back by 1 base and 5 bases, the V and J ends lie 18 bases apart.